This T cell receptor beta chain was observed in a study of blood T cell repertoires in COVID-19. Turning to the study itself: Material from acute and convalescent COVID-19 was sourced from the United States, Italy and Spain. T cells, B-cell-depleted T cells, or PBMCs provided the cDNA or gDNA that served as material.

Under the authors' procedure: It was from reference gene primer amplification that nucleated cell counts were estimated. Profiled with immunoSEQ multiplex PCR; TCRdb holds only in-frame clones, not every one. The V and J calls and clone size come from that table; D and trimming were worked out from the DNA. Of more than 95,000 clones in the sample, roughly 72% are singletons; the top ten hold around 5.9%. This clone turned up a few times. V lost 5 bases, J lost 7 bases, and 11 bases lay in between. This CDR3 has 13 amino acids. CDR1 LNHNV and CDR2 YYDKDF come from the germline V gene (reference sequence).

Source material: peripheral blood. V is TRBV15 and J is TRBJ1-4, with D unresolved. The clonotype comes from a man between 60 and 70 years old with acute or convalescent COVID-19. CDR3 sequence: CATSGPRSEKLFF. The CDR3 coding sequence is TGTGCCACCAGCGGTCCCCGTAGTGAAAAACTGTTTTTT. The full variable domain, its missing parts supplied by reference TRBV15 and TRBJ1-4, is DAMVIQNPRYQVTQFGKPVTLSCSQTLNHNVMYWYQQKSSQAPKLLFHYYDKDFNNEADTPDNFQSRRPNTSFCFLDIRSPGLGDTAMYLCATSGPRSEKLFFGSGTQLSVL.